This TCR beta chain derives from a study of T cells in Graves' hyperthyroidism and ophthalmopathy. The study, taken as a whole, reports: Most thyroid clonotypes expanded above 0.001 appeared in blood too.

Using RNA transcripts as the source, TCR beta CDR3 regions were amplified. Primed by the HTBI set, a first-round RT-PCR was run on the TCR CDR3. TCRdb reprocessed the multiplex PCR reads with MiXCR, giving one entry per CDR3 protein. The profile shows hundreds of thousands of distinct CDR3 sequences, about 16% of them singletons. With 1 base clipped from V and 4 bases from J, the junction kept 10 bases outside the gene matches. This CDR3 region has 16 residues. CDR1 is GTSNPN, CDR2 SVGIG, per germline (reference sequence). This clonotype showed up many times. Its specificity is unknown. On the basis of clinical symptoms, serum thyroxine and TRAb, thyroid ultrasound and orbital computed tomography, diagnoses were made. The PBMCs were sourced from fresh peripheral blood (about 9.7 ml).

The chain couples TRBV30 to TRBJ2-7; 10 nucleotides align to TRBD1. Sequenced input: blood. This TCR was recovered from a woman aged 40 to 50 with Graves' ophthalmopathy. The CDR3 spells CAWSGPPGQGTYEQYF. The DNA of the CDR3 is TGTGCCTGGAGTGGCCCCCCGGGACAGGGGACATACGAGCAGTACTTC.